By share, the clone carrying this T cell receptor (beta chain) counts as medium-sized. These data belong to a study of T cell repertoires in aging, cancer and after chemotherapy. In the study overall: Repeat sampling of healthy donors over several months to years showed clear clonal overlap.

Germline V lookup: CDR1 MRHNA, CDR2 SNTAGT. Trimming pared 4 bases from V and 9 bases from J, leaving 19 bases between. The CDR3 has 15 amino acids. TRB rearrangements spanning V, D and J were amplified using mixed TRB-A/B primers. TCRdb re-called the multiplex PCR reads through MiXCR, storing one row per CDR3 protein. The sample gives 10,000 to 15,000 distinct CDR3 sequences, approximately 30% of which show up once; around 10% is in the top ten. Amplification of TCR beta used genomic DNA extracted from peripheral blood. The sequence derives from a human donor in good health. The donor label of this sample is uncertain. Sequencing was done on a sample of blood. The chain has TRBV6-4 and TRBJ2-1; D is tentatively TRBD1 or TRBD2 (6 bases each). CDR3 loop: CASSAGAEPSSEQFF. The CDR3, as DNA: TGTGCCAGCAGTGCGGGGGCCGAACCGAGTAGTGAGCAGTTCTTC.